Sequencing of this T cell receptor (beta chain) was carried out in a study of blood T cell repertoires in COVID-19. Overall study: Nucleic acid was either cDNA or gDNA, and it came from T cells, B-cell-depleted T cells, or PBMCs.

This CDR3 contains 13 residues. Germline lookup yields CDR1 MNHEY and CDR2 SVGAGI. The germline V and J ends were trimmed by 6 bases and 8 bases, with 16 bases remaining between them. The protocol was immunoSEQ multiplex PCR, while the TCRdb copy is restricted to in-frame clones and leaves out a portion. The sample contains about 260,000 clones, 88% of which appear only once. V is TRBV6-5 and J is TRBJ2-5; a possible D gene is TRBD2 (5 bases). This clonotype was obtained from a man aged 55 to 69 who had recovered from COVID-19. Sample: peripheral blood. CDR3 sequence reads: CASRGSSQSTQYF. The CDR3 nucleotides read TGTGCCAGCAGGGGGAGCTCCCAGAGTACCCAGTACTTC.